This T cell receptor beta chain comes out of a study of cytomegalovirus exposure and HLA in healthy donors. Findings and caveats of the study: Confirmation in vitro established that a few CMV-associated chains were specific for CMV antigens. About 87% or about 30% of the time was how often most TCR beta V segments were productive, according to an earlier analysis. Published work reported that the classifier diagnosed cytomegalovirus status with high specificity and sensitivity. 87-base-pair reads could not separate some V segments, including TRBV6-2 and TRBV6-3.

It was with 60 Vbeta and 13 Jbeta primers that the PCR ran. The table came from immunoSEQ multiplex PCR; TCRdb's copy has only in-frame clones and leaves some out. Of more than 80,000 clones listed, 64% are singletons. Germline V gene data show CDR1 as SGHAT and CDR2 as FQDESV (reference sequence). Trimming took 5 bases from V and 1 from J; bases not matched to a gene: 8. CDR3 length: 16 amino acids. Concerning this clone itself: As yet, its antigen is unknown.

The material sequenced was PBMCs. This sequence joins TRBV11-1 and TRBJ1-1; TRBD1 matches at 9 bases. This receptor was taken from a human donor in good health. The CDR3 spells CASSIQGARGNTEAFF. CDR3 DNA sequence: TGTGCCAGCAGCATACAGGGGGCGCGGGGGAACACTGAAGCTTTCTTT. Complete variable domain (other parts from reference TRBV11-1 and TRBJ1-1): EAEVAQSPRYKITEKSQAVAFWCDPISGHATLYWYRQILGQGPELLVQFQDESVVDDSQLPKDRFSAERLKGVDSTLKIQPAELGDSAMYLCASSIQGARGNTEAFFGQGTRLTVV.